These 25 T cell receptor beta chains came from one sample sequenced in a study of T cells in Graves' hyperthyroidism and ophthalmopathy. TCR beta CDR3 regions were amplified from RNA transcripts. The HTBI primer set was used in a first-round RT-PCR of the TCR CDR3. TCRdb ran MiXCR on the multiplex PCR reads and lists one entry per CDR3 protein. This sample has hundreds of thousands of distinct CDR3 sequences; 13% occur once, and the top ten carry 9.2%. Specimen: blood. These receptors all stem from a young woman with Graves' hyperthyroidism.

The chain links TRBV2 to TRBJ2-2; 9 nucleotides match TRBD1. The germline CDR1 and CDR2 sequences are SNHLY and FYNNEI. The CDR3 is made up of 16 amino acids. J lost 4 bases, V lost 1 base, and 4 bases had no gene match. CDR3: CASSEGGQGTTGELFF. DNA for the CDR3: TGTGCCAGCAGTGAAGGGGGACAGGGAACCACCGGGGAGCTGTTTTTT. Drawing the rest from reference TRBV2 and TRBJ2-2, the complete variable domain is EPEVTQTPSHQVTQMGQEVILRCVPISNHLYFYWYRQILGQKVEFLVSFYNNEISEKSEIFDDQFSVERPDGSNFTLKIRSTKLEDSAMYFCASSEGGQGTTGELFFGEGSRLTVL.

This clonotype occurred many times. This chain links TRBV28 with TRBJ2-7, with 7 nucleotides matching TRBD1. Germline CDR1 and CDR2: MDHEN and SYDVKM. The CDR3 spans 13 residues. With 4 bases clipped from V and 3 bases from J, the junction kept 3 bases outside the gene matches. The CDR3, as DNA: TGTGCCAGCAGTTCCCCAGGGGGCTACGAGCAGTACTTC. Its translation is CASSSPGGYEQYF.

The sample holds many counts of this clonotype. CDR3 nucleotides: TGTGCCAGCAGCCCGATCAGGGCGGGAGACTCCTACGAGCAGTACTTC. This translates into CASSPIRAGDSYEQYF. The chain recombines TRBV11-2 with TRBJ2-7, with 7 bases lining up with TRBD2. Germline-derived CDR1 and CDR2 are SGHAT and FQNNGV. The length of the CDR3 is 16 residues. V trimming: 5 bases; J trimming: 0 bases; junction bases outside the gene matches: 10.

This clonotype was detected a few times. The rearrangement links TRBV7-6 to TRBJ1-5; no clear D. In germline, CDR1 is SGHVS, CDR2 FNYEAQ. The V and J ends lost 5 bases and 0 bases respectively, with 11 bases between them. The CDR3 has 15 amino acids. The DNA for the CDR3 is TGTGCCAGCAGCCCCGGTGCGTATAGCAATCAGCCCCAGCATTTT. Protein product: CASSPGAYSNQPQHF.

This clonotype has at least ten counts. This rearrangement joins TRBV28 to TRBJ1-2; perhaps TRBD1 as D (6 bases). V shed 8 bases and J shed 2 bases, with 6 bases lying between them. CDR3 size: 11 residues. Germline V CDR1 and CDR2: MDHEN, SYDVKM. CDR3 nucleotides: TGTGCCAGCCAGGGGAACTATGGCTACACCTTC. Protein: CASQGNYGYTF.

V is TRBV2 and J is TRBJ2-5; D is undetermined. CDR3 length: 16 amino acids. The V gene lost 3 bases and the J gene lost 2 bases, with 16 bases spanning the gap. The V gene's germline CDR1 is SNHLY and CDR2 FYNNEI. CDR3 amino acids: CASSEKLAASQETQYF. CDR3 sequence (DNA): TGTGCCAGCAGTGAGAAGTTGGCAGCTTCTCAAGAGACCCAGTACTTC.

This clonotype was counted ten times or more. CDR3 amino acids: CASRKGEQVLGQPQHF. As DNA, the CDR3 is TGTGCCAGCAGGAAGGGAGAACAGGTTCTGGGTCAGCCCCAGCATTTT. The J gene is TRBJ1-5, the V gene TRBV12-3 or TRBV12-4, with a possible D match to TRBD1 (5 bases). The CDR3 spans 16 residues. The V end was cut by 6 bases, the J end by 6 bases, with 21 bases between.

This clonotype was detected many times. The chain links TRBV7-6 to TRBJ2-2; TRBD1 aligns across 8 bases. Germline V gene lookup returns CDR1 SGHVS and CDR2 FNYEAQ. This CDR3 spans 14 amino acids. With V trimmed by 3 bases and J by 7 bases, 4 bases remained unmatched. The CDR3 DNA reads TGTGCCAGCAGCTTGACAGGGGAAGGCGGGGAGCTGTTTTTT. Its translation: CASSLTGEGGELFF.

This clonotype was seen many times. The CDR3 reads CASSSRTGGVYEQYF. The CDR3 DNA follows: TGTGCCAGCAGTTCCCGGACAGGGGGCGTGTACGAGCAGTACTTC. This sequence joins TRBV28 and TRBJ2-7; TRBD1 aligns across 11 bases. V gave up 4 bases and J gave up 4 bases; unmatched junction bases: 6. The V gene's germline CDR1 is MDHEN and CDR2 SYDVKM. This CDR3 comprises 15 residues.

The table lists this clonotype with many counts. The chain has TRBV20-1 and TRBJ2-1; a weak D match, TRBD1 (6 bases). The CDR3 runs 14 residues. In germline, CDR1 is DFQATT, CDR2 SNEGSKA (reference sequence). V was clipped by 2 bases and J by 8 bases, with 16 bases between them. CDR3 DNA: TGCAGTGCTAGAAGGGGGTCCTCTTGGGATGAGCAGTTCTTC. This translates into CSARRGSSWDEQFF.

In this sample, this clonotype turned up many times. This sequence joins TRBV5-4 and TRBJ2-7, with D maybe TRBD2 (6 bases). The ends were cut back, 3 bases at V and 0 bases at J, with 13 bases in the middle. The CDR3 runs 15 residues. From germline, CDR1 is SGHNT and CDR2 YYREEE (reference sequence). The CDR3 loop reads CASSWGGSGSYEQYF. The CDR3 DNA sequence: TGTGCCAGCAGCTGGGGAGGAAGCGGCTCCTACGAGCAGTACTTC.

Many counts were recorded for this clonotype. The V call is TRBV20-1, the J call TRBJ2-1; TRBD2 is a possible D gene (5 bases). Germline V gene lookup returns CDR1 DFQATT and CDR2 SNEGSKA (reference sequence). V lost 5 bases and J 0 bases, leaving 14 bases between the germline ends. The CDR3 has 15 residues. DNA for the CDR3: TGCAGTGCTCCTGAAAGCACTAGCTCCTACAATGAGCAGTTCTTC. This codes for CSAPESTSSYNEQFF.

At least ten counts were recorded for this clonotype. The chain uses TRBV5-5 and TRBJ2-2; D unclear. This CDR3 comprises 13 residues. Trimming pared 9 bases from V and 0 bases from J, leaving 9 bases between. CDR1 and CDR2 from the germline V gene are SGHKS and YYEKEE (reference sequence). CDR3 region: CATRAANTGELFF. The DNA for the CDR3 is TGTGCCACGCGAGCCGCGAACACCGGGGAGCTGTTTTTT.

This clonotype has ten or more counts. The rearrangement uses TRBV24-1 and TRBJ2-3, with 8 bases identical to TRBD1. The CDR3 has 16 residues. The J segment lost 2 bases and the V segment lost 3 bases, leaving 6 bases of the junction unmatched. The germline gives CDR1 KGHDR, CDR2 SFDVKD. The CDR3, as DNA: TGTGCCACCAGTGATAGGGGGGACAGGCACACAGATACGCAGTATTTT. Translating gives CATSDRGDRHTDTQYF.

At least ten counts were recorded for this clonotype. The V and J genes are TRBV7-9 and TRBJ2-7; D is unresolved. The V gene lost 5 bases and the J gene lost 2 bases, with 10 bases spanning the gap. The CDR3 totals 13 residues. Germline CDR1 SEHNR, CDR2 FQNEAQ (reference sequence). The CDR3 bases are TGTGCCAGCAGCCGCAGTGATGCCTACGAGCAGTACTTC. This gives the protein CASSRSDAYEQYF.

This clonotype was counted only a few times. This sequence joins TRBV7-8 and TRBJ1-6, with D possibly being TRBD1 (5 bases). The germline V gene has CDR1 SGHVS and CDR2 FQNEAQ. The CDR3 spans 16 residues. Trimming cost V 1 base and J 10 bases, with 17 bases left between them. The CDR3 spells CASSLVGDARSSPLHF. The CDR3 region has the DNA TGTGCCAGCAGCTTAGTGGGGGACGCTAGGAGCTCACCCCTCCACTTT.

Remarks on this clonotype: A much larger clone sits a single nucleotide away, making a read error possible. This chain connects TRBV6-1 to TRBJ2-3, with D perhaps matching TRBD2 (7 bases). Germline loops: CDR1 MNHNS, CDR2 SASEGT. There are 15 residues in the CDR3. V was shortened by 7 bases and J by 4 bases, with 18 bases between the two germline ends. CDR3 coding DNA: TGTGCCAGCATTGAGGGCAGGGGAGGGGCAGATACGCAGTATTTT. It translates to CASIEGRGGADTQYF.

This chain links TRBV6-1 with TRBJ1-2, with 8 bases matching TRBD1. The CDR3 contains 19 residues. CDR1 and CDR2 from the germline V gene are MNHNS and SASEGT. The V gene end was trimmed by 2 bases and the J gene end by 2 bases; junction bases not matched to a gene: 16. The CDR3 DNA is TGTGCCAGCAGTGAAACTCGTGCGGACAGGGCGAGAGTCAACTATGGCTACACCTTC. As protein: CASSETRADRARVNYGYTF.

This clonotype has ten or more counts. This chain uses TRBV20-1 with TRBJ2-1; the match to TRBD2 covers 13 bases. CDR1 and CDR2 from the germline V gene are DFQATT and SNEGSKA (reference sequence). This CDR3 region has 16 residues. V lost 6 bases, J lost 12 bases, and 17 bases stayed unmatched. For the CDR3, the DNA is TGCAGTGCAACACTAGCGGGAGGGGGGAGTACAAGATCGCAGTTCTTC. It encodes CSATLAGGGSTRSQFF.

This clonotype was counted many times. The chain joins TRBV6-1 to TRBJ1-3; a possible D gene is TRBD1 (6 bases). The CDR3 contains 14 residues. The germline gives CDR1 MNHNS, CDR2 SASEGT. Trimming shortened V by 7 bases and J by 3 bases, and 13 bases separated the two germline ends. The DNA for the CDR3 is TGTGCCAGCACTCCAGGGGTTTTTGGAAACACCATATATTTT. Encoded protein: CASTPGVFGNTIYF.

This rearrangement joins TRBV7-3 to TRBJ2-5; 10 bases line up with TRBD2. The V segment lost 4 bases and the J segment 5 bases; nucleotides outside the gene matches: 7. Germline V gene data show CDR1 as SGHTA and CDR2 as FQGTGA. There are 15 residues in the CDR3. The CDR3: CASSSLAGLRETQYF. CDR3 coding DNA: TGTGCCAGCAGCTCACTAGCGGGGTTGAGGGAGACCCAGTACTTC.

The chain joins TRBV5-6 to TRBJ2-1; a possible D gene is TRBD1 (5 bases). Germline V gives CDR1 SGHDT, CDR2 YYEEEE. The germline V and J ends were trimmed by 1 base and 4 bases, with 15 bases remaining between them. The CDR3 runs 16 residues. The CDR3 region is CASSLSDNAFYNEQFF. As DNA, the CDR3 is TGTGCCAGCAGCTTGTCGGACAACGCTTTTTACAATGAGCAGTTCTTC.

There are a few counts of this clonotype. CDR3 in DNA: TGTGCCAGCAGCGGGGCAGACCTAAACACCGGGGAGCTGTTTTTT. This translates into CASSGADLNTGELFF. The chain couples TRBV9 to TRBJ2-2; no firm D call. Germline lookup yields CDR1 SGDLS and CDR2 YYNGEE. V lost 3 bases and J lost 2, with 11 bases in between. The CDR3 sequence is 15 residues long.

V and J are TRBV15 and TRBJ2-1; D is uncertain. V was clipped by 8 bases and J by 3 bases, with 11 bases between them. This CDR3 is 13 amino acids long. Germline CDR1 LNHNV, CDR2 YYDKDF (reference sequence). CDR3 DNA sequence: TGTGCCACCCGTTTAGCCCACTACAATGAGCAGTTCTTC. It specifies CATRLAHYNEQFF.

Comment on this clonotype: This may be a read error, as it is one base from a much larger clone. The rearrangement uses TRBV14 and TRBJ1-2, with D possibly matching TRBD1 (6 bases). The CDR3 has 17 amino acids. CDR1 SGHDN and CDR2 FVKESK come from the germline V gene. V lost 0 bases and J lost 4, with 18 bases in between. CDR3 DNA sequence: TGTGCCAGCAGCCAAGATACCATACGACAGGTTCTCTATGGCTACACCTTC. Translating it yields CASSQDTIRQVLYGYTF.